These T cell receptor beta chains were read from a single sample in a study of blood T cell repertoires in COVID-19. Some clones are missing from TCRdb's copy, which holds only in-frame ones; the method was immunoSEQ multiplex PCR. The repertoire includes a few hundred thousand clones, approximately 85% of them detected once, and 0.7% to 0.9% sits in the top ten. Sample: peripheral blood. These receptors all come from a human donor with COVID-19, enrolled during active disease. The donor label of this sample is uncertain. The CDR3 runs from the conserved cysteine through the conserved F or W. D genes are given only for firm matches. The listing skips clone size in some rows; elsewhere it reads once, few, many or a size class.

D gene: TRBD1
V gene: TRBV7-2
clone size: .
J gene: TRBJ1-6
CDR3 DNA: TGTGCCAGCAGCCAAAGACAGGGGAGCAATTCACCCCTCCACTTT
CDR3 protein: CASSQRQGSNSPLHF

D gene: TRBD1
V gene: TRBV19
clone size: .
J gene: TRBJ1-1
CDR3 DNA: TGTGCCAGTAGTATGGGACAGGGTCGAGGCGCTGAAGCTTTCTTT
CDR3 protein: CASSMGQGRGAEAFF

D gene: .
V gene: TRBV7-2
clone size: .
J gene: TRBJ1-1
CDR3 DNA: TGTGCCAGCAGCTTCCCGGCAGGCATGAACACTGAAGCTTTCTTT
CDR3 protein: CASSFPAGMNTEAFF

D gene: .
V gene: TRBV5-1
clone size: .
J gene: TRBJ2-3
CDR3 DNA: TGCGCCAGCAGCTACAACCCGGGGGAGGCCACAGATACGCAGTATTTT
CDR3 protein: CASSYNPGEATDTQYF

D gene: TRBD2
V gene: TRBV30
clone size: .
J gene: TRBJ2-3
CDR3 DNA: TGTGCCTGGAGTGTTAAGGGACTAGCGGCACCAACCCATGGGGATACGCAGTATTTT
CDR3 protein: CAWSVKGLAAPTHGDTQYF

D gene: TRBD2
V gene: TRBV10-3
clone size: .
J gene: TRBJ2-3
CDR3 DNA: TGTGCCATCAGTGCCTACGGGACTAGCGGGAGTCAACGGGGAGATACGCAGTATTTT
CDR3 protein: CAISAYGTSGSQRGDTQYF

D gene: .
V gene: TRBV28
clone size: few
J gene: TRBJ1-1
CDR3 DNA: TGTGCCAGCAGTTTTCGGTCCGCTATCAACACTGAAGCTTTCTTT
CDR3 protein: CASSFRSAINTEAFF

D gene: .
V gene: TRBV30
clone size: .
J gene: TRBJ2-5
CDR3 DNA: TGTGCCTGGAGTGTACCTAGGAGGGAGCCTCCACACCAAGAGACCCAGTACTTC
CDR3 protein: CAWSVPRREPPHQETQYF

D gene: .
V gene: TRBV24-1
clone size: .
J gene: TRBJ1-2
CDR3 DNA: TGTGCCACCAGTGACGCCCGAGGTTTCTATGGCTACACCTTC
CDR3 protein: CATSDARGFYGYTF

D gene: TRBD1
V gene: TRBV19
clone size: .
J gene: TRBJ2-7
CDR3 DNA: TGTGCCAGTAGTGGCAGGGGGCTTGAGCAGTACTTC
CDR3 protein: CASSGRGLEQYF

D gene: .
V gene: TRBV28
clone size: .
J gene: TRBJ1-2
CDR3 DNA: TGTGCCAGCAAAGCGGGGGGCCGCCCTTTCGCTAACTATGGCTACACCTTC
CDR3 protein: CASKAGGRPFANYGYTF

D gene: .
V gene: TRBV11-1
clone size: once
J gene: TRBJ1-6
CDR3 DNA: TGTGCCAGCAGCTTAGAATTATCTTCACCCCTCCACTTT
CDR3 protein: CASSLELSSPLHF

D gene: TRBD1
V gene: TRBV28
clone size: .
J gene: TRBJ1-2
CDR3 DNA: TGTGCCACCAGGGACAGCTTCGGGTATGGCTACACCTTC
CDR3 protein: CATRDSFGYGYTF

D gene: TRBD1
V gene: TRBV11-3
clone size: .
J gene: TRBJ2-7
CDR3 DNA: TGTGCCAGCAGCAACTCACGACAGGGATGGCACGAGCAGTACTTC
CDR3 protein: CASSNSRQGWHEQYF

D gene: .
V gene: TRBV7-2
clone size: few
J gene: TRBJ1-5
CDR3 DNA: TGTGCCAGCAGCTTAAGCGGGTCCTGGAGCACGGGGGACAATCAGCCCCAGCATTTT
CDR3 protein: CASSLSGSWSTGDNQPQHF

D gene: TRBD2
V gene: TRBV6-5
clone size: .
J gene: TRBJ2-7
CDR3 DNA: TGTGCCAGCGACGTAGCGGGAGGCGCGTACGAGCAGTACTTC
CDR3 protein: CASDVAGGAYEQYF

D gene: .
V gene: TRBV28
clone size: .
J gene: TRBJ1-1
CDR3 DNA: TGTGCCAGCAGTTCCCCCGGGGGGGGCCAGAAGGGAGCTTTCTTT
CDR3 protein: CASSSPGGGQKGAFF

D gene: TRBD1
V gene: TRBV19
clone size: .
J gene: TRBJ1-1
CDR3 DNA: TGTGCCAGTAGGCCATATTGGGCACAGGGGTGGAACACTGAAGCTTTCTTT
CDR3 protein: CASRPYWAQGWNTEAFF

D gene: TRBD2
V gene: TRBV11-1
clone size: .
J gene: TRBJ2-7
CDR3 DNA: TGTGCCAGCAGCCCGAGGACTAGCGGAGCGTACGAGCAGTACTTC
CDR3 protein: CASSPRTSGAYEQYF

D gene: .
V gene: TRBV5-3
clone size: .
J gene: TRBJ2-7
CDR3 DNA: TGTGCCAGAAGCCTCCTTGGCGGCGTTCCCTACGAGCAGTACTTC
CDR3 protein: CARSLLGGVPYEQYF

D gene: TRBD2
V gene: TRBV10-1
clone size: .
J gene: TRBJ2-1
CDR3 DNA: TGCGCCAGCGGAGCCGGGACTAGCGTCCTAAATGAGCAGTTCTTC
CDR3 protein: CASGAGTSVLNEQFF

D gene: .
V gene: TRBV3-1/TRBV3-2
clone size: once
J gene: TRBJ2-7
CDR3 DNA: TGTGCCAGCAGCCTGGACTCCCGTTATAACTACGAGCAGTACTTC
CDR3 protein: CASSLDSRYNYEQYF

D gene: TRBD1
V gene: TRBV5-6
clone size: many
J gene: TRBJ1-5
CDR3 DNA: TGTGCCAGCAGCTTGGGTTTTGGACAGGGAAGATTTCAGCCCCAGCATTTT
CDR3 protein: CASSLGFGQGRFQPQHF

D gene: .
V gene: TRBV9
clone size: once
J gene: TRBJ2-3
CDR3 DNA: TGTGCCAGCAGTCCCCGGGCAGGAGGAGAAACAGATACGCAGTATTTT
CDR3 protein: CASSPRAGGETDTQYF

D gene: TRBD2
V gene: TRBV6-4
clone size: .
J gene: TRBJ2-1
CDR3 DNA: TGTGCCAGCAGTGACTCGGGTAGCGGGCGATACAATGAGCAGTTCTTC
CDR3 protein: CASSDSGSGRYNEQFF

D gene: .
V gene: TRBV12-3/TRBV12-4
clone size: few
J gene: TRBJ1-1
CDR3 DNA: TGTGCCAGCAGTCGAGAAATGAACACTGAAGCTTTCTTT
CDR3 protein: CASSREMNTEAFF

D gene: TRBD2
V gene: TRBV11-2
clone size: .
J gene: TRBJ2-1
CDR3 DNA: TGTGCCAGCAGCTTAAGGGGTAGCGGGACCTCCTACAATGAGCAGTTCTTC
CDR3 protein: CASSLRGSGTSYNEQFF

D gene: TRBD1
V gene: TRBV6-5
clone size: .
J gene: TRBJ1-4
CDR3 DNA: TGTGCCAGCAGAGACAGGGGGAACGAAAAACTGTTTTTT
CDR3 protein: CASRDRGNEKLFF

D gene: .
V gene: TRBV5-6
clone size: .
J gene: TRBJ2-7
CDR3 DNA: TGTGCCAGCAGCTTGGTTTTAGGACAGACCTACGAGCAGTACTTC
CDR3 protein: CASSLVLGQTYEQYF

D gene: TRBD1
V gene: TRBV5-1
clone size: once
J gene: TRBJ2-7
CDR3 DNA: TGCGCCAGCAGCTTGTCGGGACAGGGGGCCCTCGAGCAGTACTTC
CDR3 protein: CASSLSGQGALEQYF

D gene: .
V gene: TRBV30
clone size: .
J gene: TRBJ1-2
CDR3 DNA: TGTGCCTGGAGTCTCAACCGGGGGTCAGAAGGCTACACCTTC
CDR3 protein: CAWSLNRGSEGYTF

D gene: TRBD2
V gene: TRBV24-1
clone size: few
J gene: TRBJ2-3
CDR3 DNA: TGTGCCACCAGTGATCCTGGGACTAGCGGGAGGGGAGATACGCAGTATTTT
CDR3 protein: CATSDPGTSGRGDTQYF

D gene: TRBD1
V gene: TRBV6-5
clone size: .
J gene: TRBJ2-1
CDR3 DNA: TGTGCCAGCAGTCACCTGGGGACAGGCCTCGAGCAGTTCTTC
CDR3 protein: CASSHLGTGLEQFF

D gene: .
V gene: TRBV5-1
clone size: .
J gene: TRBJ2-3
CDR3 DNA: TGCGCCAGCAGCTTGGACGTGGCAGGGGATACGCAGTATTTT
CDR3 protein: CASSLDVAGDTQYF

D gene: .
V gene: TRBV3-1/TRBV3-2
clone size: .
J gene: TRBJ1-2
CDR3 DNA: TGTGCCAGCAGCCCCTTTTCCGGGACAACCTATGGCTACACCTTC
CDR3 protein: CASSPFSGTTYGYTF

D gene: TRBD1
V gene: TRBV28
clone size: .
J gene: TRBJ2-7
CDR3 DNA: TGTGCCAGCACCGCCGCCAGGGGGTTCTACGAGCAGTACTTC
CDR3 protein: CASTAARGFYEQYF

D gene: .
V gene: TRBV12-3/TRBV12-4
clone size: once
J gene: TRBJ1-5
CDR3 DNA: TGTGCCAGCAGACAGTCTAGCAATCAGCCCCAGCATTTT
CDR3 protein: CASRQSSNQPQHF

D gene: .
V gene: TRBV5-4
clone size: once
J gene: TRBJ2-2
CDR3 DNA: TGTGCCAGCAGCTCCGGGACACCTCAACGGACGAACACCGGGGAGCTGTTTTTT
CDR3 protein: CASSSGTPQRTNTGELFF

D gene: TRBD1
V gene: TRBV28
clone size: .
J gene: TRBJ2-5
CDR3 DNA: TGTGCCAGCGGGACAGCTACCCAAGAGACCCAGTACTTC
CDR3 protein: CASGTATQETQYF

D gene: .
V gene: TRBV19
clone size: .
J gene: TRBJ1-5
CDR3 DNA: TGTGCCAGTGAGGACAGTAGCAATCAGCCCCAGCATTTT
CDR3 protein: CASEDSSNQPQHF

D gene: TRBD1
V gene: TRBV6-5
clone size: .
J gene: TRBJ1-1
CDR3 DNA: TGTGCCAGCAGAGCAGACAGGGGGTTCACTGAAGCTTTCTTT
CDR3 protein: CASRADRGFTEAFF

D gene: TRBD1
V gene: TRBV4-3
clone size: .
J gene: TRBJ1-2
CDR3 DNA: TGCGCCAGCGCACCCCACAGGGGGCTAGGCTACACCTTC
CDR3 protein: CASAPHRGLGYTF

D gene: TRBD1
V gene: TRBV29-1
clone size: .
J gene: TRBJ1-1
CDR3 DNA: TGCAGCGTTGAAGCAGGGGGCTGGACTGAAGCTTTCTTT
CDR3 protein: CSVEAGGWTEAFF

D gene: TRBD2
V gene: TRBV4-1
clone size: once
J gene: TRBJ2-2
CDR3 DNA: TGCGCCAGCAGCCAAGAACTAGCGGTTGACGGGGAGCTGTTTTTT
CDR3 protein: CASSQELAVDGELFF

D gene: .
V gene: TRBV18
clone size: .
J gene: TRBJ2-7
CDR3 DNA: TGTGCCAGCTCACCTTCGGCGGAACTAAATACGTTGCAGTACTTC
CDR3 protein: CASSPSAELNTLQYF

D gene: TRBD1
V gene: TRBV19
clone size: .
J gene: TRBJ2-7
CDR3 DNA: TGTGCCAGTAGACCCGGGACAGACAAATCCTACGAGCAGTACTTC
CDR3 protein: CASRPGTDKSYEQYF

D gene: TRBD2
V gene: TRBV28
clone size: .
J gene: TRBJ2-2
CDR3 DNA: TGTGCCAGCAGTAAATTACTAGCGGTCAGAAGTATCCGGGAGCTGTTTTTT
CDR3 protein: CASSKLLAVRSIRELFF

D gene: TRBD1
V gene: TRBV28
clone size: .
J gene: TRBJ1-4
CDR3 DNA: TGTGCCAGCACCCCCCGGGACAGCACGGCTAATGAAAAACTGTTTTTT
CDR3 protein: CASTPRDSTANEKLFF

D gene: .
V gene: TRBV25-1
clone size: .
J gene: TRBJ1-1
CDR3 DNA: TGTGCCAGCAGTGAATCCCCAATGAACACTGAAGCTTTCTTT
CDR3 protein: CASSESPMNTEAFF

D gene: .
V gene: TRBV3-1/TRBV3-2
clone size: .
J gene: TRBJ2-4
CDR3 DNA: TGTGCCAGCAGCCAAGGGAGGGGATACGGGAACATTCAGTACTTC
CDR3 protein: CASSQGRGYGNIQYF

D gene: .
V gene: TRBV27
clone size: .
J gene: TRBJ1-2
CDR3 DNA: TGTGCCAGCAGTTTAGGAGCGACAGCTAACTATGGCTACACCTTC
CDR3 protein: CASSLGATANYGYTF